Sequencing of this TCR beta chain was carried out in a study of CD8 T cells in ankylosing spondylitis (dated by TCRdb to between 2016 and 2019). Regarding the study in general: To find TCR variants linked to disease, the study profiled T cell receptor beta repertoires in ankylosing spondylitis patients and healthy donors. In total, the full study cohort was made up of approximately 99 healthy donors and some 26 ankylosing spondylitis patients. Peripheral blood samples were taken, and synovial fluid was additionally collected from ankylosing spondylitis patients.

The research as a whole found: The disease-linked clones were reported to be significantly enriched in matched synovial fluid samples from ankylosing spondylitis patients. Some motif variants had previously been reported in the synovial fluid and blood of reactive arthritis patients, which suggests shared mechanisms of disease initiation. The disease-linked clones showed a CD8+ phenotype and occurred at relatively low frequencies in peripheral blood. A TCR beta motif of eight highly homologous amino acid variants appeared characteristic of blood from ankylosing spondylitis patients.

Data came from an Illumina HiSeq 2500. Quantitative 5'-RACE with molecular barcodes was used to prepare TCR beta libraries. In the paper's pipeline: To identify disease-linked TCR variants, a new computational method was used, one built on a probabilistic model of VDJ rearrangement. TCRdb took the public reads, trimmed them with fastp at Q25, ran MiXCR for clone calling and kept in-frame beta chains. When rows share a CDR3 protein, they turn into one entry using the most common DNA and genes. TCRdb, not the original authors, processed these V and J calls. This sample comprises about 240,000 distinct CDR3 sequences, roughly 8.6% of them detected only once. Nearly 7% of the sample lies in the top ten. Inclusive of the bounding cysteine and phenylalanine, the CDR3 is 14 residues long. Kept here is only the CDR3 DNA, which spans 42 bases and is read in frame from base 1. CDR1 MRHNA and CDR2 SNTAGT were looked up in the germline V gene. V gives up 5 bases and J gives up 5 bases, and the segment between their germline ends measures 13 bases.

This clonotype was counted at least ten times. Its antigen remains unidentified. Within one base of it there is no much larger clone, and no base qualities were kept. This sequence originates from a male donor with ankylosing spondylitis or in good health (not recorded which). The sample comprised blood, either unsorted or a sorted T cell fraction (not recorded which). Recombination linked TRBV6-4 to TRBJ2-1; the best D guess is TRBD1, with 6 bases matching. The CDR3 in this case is CASSSGVGNNEQFF. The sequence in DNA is TGTGCCAGCAGTTCAGGGGTGGGGAACAATGAGCAGTTCTTC.